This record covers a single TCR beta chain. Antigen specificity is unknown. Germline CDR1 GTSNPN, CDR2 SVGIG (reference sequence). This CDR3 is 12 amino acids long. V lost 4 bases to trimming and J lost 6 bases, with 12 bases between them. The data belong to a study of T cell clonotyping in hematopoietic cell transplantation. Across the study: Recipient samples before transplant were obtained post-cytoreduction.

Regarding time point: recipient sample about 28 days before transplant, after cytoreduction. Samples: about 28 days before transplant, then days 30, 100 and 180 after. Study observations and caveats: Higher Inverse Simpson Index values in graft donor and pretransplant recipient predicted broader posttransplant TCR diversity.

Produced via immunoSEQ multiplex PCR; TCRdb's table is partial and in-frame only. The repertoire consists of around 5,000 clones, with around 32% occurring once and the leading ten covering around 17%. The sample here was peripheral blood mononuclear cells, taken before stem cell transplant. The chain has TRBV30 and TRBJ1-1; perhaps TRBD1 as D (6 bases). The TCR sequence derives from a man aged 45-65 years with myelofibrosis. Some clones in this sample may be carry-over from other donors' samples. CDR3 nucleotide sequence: TGTGCCTGGACTCCAGGGGCGGCTGAAGCTTTCTTT. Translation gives CAWTPGAAEAFF.